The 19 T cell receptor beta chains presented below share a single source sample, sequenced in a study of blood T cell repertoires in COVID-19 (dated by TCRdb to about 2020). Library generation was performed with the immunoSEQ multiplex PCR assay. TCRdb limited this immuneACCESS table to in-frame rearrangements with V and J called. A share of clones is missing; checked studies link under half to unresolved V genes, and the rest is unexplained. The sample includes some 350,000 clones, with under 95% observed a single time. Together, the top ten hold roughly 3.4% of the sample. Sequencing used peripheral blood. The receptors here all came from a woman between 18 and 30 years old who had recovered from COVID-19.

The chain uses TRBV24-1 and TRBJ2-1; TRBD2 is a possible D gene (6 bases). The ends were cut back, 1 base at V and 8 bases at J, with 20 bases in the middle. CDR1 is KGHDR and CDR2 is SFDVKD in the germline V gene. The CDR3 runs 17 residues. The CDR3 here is CATSDFGDGSFFDEQFF. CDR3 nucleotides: TGTGCCACCAGTGATTTTGGGGACGGGAGTTTTTTCGATGAGCAGTTCTTC.

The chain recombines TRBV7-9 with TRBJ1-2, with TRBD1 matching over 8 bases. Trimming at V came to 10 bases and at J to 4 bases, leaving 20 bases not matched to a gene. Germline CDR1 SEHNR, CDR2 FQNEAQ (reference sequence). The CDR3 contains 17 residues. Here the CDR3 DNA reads TGTGCCACCCTCGGCGTTGAGGACACAGGGGGTCTCTATGGCTACACCTTC. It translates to CATLGVEDTGGLYGYTF. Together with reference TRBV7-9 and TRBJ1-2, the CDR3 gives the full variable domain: DTGVSQNPRHKITKRGQNVTFRCDPISEHNRLYWYRQTLGQGPEFLTYFQNEAQLEKSRLLSDRFSAERPKGSFSTLEIQRTEQGDSAMYLCATLGVEDTGGLYGYTFGSGTRLTVV.

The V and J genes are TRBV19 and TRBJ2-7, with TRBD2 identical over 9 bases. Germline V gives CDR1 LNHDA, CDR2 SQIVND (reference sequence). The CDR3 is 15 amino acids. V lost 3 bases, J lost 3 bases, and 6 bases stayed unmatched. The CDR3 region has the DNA TGTGCCAGTAGTATGGGGAATAGCGGGAGCTACGAGCAGTACGTC. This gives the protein CASSMGNSGSYEQYV.

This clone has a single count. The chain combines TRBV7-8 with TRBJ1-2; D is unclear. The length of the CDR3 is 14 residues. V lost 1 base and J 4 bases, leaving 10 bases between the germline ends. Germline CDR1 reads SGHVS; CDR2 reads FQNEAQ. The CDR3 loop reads CASSLGVSVYGYTF. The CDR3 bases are TGTGCCAGCAGCTTAGGAGTCTCGGTCTATGGCTACACCTTC.

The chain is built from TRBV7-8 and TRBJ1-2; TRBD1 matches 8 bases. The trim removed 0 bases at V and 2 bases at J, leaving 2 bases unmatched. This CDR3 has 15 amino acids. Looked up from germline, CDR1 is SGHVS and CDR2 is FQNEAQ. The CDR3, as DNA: TGTGCCAGCAGCTTAGCCGGGACAGGAAACTATGGCTACACCTTC. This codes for CASSLAGTGNYGYTF. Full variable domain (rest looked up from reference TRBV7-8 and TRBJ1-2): GAGVSQSPRYKVAKRGQDVALRCDPISGHVSLFWYQQALGQGPEFLTYFQNEAQLDKSGLPSDRFFAERPEGSVSTLKIQRTQQEDSAVYLCASSLAGTGNYGYTFGSGTRLTVV.

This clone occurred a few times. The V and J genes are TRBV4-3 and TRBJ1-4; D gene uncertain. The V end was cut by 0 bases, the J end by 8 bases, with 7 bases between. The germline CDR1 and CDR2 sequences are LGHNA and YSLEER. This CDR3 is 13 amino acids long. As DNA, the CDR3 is TGCGCCAGCAGCCAAGATAGAGGGGAAAAACTGTTTTTT. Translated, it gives CASSQDRGEKLFF.

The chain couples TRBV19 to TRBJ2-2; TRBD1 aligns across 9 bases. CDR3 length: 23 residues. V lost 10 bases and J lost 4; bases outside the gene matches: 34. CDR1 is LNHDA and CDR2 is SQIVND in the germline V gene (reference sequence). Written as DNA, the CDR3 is TGTGCCACCCCGTCAAAACCCTCTGGAACCCCGGCAAGGACAGGGGTGACCACCGGGGAGCTGTTTTTT. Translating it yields CATPSKPSGTPARTGVTTGELFF. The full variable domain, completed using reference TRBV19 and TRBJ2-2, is DGGITQSPKYLFRKEGQNVTLSCEQNLNHDAMYWYRQDPGQGLRLIYYSQIVNDFQKGDIAEGYSVSREKKESFPLTVTSAQKNPTAFYLCATPSKPSGTPARTGVTTGELFFGEGSRLTVL.

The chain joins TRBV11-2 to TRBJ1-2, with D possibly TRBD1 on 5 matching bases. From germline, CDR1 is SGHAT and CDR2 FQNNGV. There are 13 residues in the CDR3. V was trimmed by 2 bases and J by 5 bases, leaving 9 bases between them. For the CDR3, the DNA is TGTGCCAGCAGCTTACTCCCAGGGTATGGCTACACCTTC. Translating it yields CASSLLPGYGYTF.

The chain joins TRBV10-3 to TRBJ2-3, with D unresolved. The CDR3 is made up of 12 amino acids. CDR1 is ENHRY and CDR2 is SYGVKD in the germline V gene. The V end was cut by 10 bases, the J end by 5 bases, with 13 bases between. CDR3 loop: CATTLGGDTQYF. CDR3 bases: TGTGCCACCACTCTAGGCGGAGATACGCAGTATTTT.

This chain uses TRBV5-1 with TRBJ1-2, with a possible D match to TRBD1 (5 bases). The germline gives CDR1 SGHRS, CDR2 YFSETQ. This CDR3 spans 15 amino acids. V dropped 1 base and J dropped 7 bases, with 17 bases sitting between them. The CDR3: CASSLFQGPVGGYTF. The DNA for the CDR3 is TGCGCCAGCAGCTTGTTTCAGGGTCCCGTGGGTGGCTACACCTTC.

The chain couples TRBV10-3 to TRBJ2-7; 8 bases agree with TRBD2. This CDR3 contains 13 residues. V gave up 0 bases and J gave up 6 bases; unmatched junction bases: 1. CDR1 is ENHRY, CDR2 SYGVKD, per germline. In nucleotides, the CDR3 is TGTGCCATCAGTGAGTCAGCGGGAGCCGAGCAGTACGTC. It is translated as CAISESAGAEQYV.

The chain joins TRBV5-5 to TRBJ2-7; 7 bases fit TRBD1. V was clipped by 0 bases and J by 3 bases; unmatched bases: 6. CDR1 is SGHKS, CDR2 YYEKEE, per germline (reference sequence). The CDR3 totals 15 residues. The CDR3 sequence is CASSLGWTGDYEQYV. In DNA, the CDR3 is TGTGCCAGCAGCTTGGGTTGGACAGGAGACTACGAGCAGTACGTC.

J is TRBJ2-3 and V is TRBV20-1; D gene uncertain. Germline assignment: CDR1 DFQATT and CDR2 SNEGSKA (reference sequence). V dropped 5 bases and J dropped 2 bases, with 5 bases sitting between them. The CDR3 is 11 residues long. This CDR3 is CSASYTDTQYF. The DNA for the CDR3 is TGCAGTGCTTCGTACACAGATACGCAGTATTTT.

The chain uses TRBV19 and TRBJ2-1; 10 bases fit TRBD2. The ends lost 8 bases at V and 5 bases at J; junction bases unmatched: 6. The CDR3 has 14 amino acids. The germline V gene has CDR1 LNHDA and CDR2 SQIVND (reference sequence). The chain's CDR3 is CASRLAGAHNEQFF. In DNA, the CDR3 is TGTGCCAGTCGGCTAGCGGGAGCCCACAATGAGCAGTTCTTC.

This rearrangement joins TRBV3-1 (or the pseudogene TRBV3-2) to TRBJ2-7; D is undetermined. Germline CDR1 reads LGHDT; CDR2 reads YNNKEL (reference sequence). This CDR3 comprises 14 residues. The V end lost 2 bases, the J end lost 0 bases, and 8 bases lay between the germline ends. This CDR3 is CASSQYDISYEQYV. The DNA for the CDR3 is TGTGCCAGCAGCCAATACGACATCTCCTACGAGCAGTACGTC.

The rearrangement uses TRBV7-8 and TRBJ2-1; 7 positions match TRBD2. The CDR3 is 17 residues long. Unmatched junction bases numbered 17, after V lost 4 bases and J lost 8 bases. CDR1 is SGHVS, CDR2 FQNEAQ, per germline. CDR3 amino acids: CASSSHPRTSGLDEQFF. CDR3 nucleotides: TGTGCCAGCAGCTCCCACCCCAGGACTAGTGGATTGGATGAGCAGTTCTTC.

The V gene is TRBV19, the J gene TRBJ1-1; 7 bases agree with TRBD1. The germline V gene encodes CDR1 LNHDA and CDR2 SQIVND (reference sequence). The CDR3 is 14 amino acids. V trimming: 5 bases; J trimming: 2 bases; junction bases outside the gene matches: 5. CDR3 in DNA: TGTGCCAGTAGTTTCGGGACAGTCAACACTGAAGCTTTCTTT. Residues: CASSFGTVNTEAFF.

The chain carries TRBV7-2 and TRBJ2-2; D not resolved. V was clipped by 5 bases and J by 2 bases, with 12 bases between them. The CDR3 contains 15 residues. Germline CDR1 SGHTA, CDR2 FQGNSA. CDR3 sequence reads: CASSPLGLNTGELFF. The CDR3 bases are TGTGCCAGCAGCCCCCTAGGTCTCAACACCGGGGAGCTGTTTTTT.

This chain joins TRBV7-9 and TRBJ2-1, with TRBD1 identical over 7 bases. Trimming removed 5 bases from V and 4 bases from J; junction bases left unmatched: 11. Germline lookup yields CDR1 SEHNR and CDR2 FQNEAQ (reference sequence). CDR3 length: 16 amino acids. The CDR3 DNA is TGTGCCAGCAGCCCAAAAGGGCAGGGGGAGTACAATGAGCAGTTCTTC. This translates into CASSPKGQGEYNEQFF. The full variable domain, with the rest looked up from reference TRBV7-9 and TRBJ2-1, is DTGVSQNPRHKITKRGQNVTFRCDPISEHNRLYWYRQTLGQGPEFLTYFQNEAQLEKSRLLSDRFSAERPKGSFSTLEIQRTEQGDSAMYLCASSPKGQGEYNEQFFGPGTRLTVL.